One sample yielded the 21 T cell receptor beta chains listed below, sequenced in a study of Graves' ophthalmopathy and Graves' hyperthyroidism. RNA transcripts were the source from which TCR beta CDR3 regions were amplified. Investigators did first-round RT-PCR with HTBI primers, then second-round multiplex PCR. TCRdb reprocessed the multiplex PCR reads with MiXCR, giving one entry per CDR3 protein. The table includes about 660,000 distinct CDR3 sequences, approximately 39% detected once. Sequenced input: peripheral blood. The receptor set was obtained from an adult man with Graves' ophthalmopathy.

V gene TRBV7-8 combines with J gene TRBJ1-5; 8 bases are a match to TRBD1. J was trimmed by 11 bases and V by 5 bases; bases with no gene match: 8. There are 13 residues in the CDR3. CDR1 is SGHVS and CDR2 is FQNEAQ in the germline V gene. This CDR3 is CASSTRTGKTQHF. The CDR3 nucleotides read TGTGCCAGCAGCACTCGGACAGGGAAGACCCAGCATTTT. Combining the CDR3 with reference TRBV7-8 and TRBJ1-5 gives the whole variable domain GAGVSQSPRYKVAKRGQDVALRCDPISGHVSLFWYQQALGQGPEFLTYFQNEAQLDKSGLPSDRFFAERPEGSVSTLKIQRTQQEDSAVYLCASSTRTGKTQHFGDGTRLSIL.

V usage is TRBV19 and J usage is TRBJ1-4; D remains unclear. CDR1 and CDR2 (germline): LNHDA, SQIVND (reference sequence). The CDR3 spans 17 residues. The V end lost 5 bases, the J end lost 1 base, and 17 bases lay between the germline ends. The CDR3 region is CASSLRGVGETNEKLFF. The CDR3 DNA follows: TGTGCCAGTAGTTTACGGGGTGTCGGGGAAACTAATGAAAAACTGTTTTTT.

With respect to this clonotype: A much larger clone differs from this one at a single base, so this may be a read error. DNA for the CDR3: TGCGCCAGCAGCTTCGGCGGGTCTGGCTACGAGCAGTACTTC. Translated: CASSFGGSGYEQYF. The chain recombines TRBV5-1 with TRBJ2-7; D may be TRBD2 (5 bases). Trimming left V 2 bases short and J 3 bases short, with 12 bases between. This CDR3 spans 14 amino acids. CDR1 and CDR2 (germline): SGHRS, YFSETQ.

Remarks on this clonotype: A read error is likely, as this CDR3 ends without the conserved phenylalanine or tryptophan. The limits of the CDR3 on the DNA are not certain, so only TCRdb's listed CDR3 is given. The genes are TRBV7-9 and TRBJ2-7; the DNA was not used to check the table's D call, TRBD2. The CDR3 spans 12 residues, counting both ends. From germline, CDR1 is SEHNR and CDR2 FQNEAQ (reference sequence). This CDR3 reads CASSLVSPSLEY.

This clonotype was detected only a few times. Its ends do not fully match the called genes, so a read error is possible. This chain uses TRBV10-3 with TRBJ2-7; TRBD1 aligns across 7 bases. Germline V lookup: CDR1 ENHRY, CDR2 SYGVKD. The CDR3 loop spans 15 amino acids. The CDR3 spells CASSYNRGTTYEQYF. The CDR3 bases are TGTGCCAGCAGTTACAACAGGGGAACAACCTACGAGCAGTACTTC.

V usage is TRBV6-2 or TRBV6-3 and J usage is TRBJ2-7; the match to TRBD2 covers 12 bases. The CDR3 is 15 residues long. Germline CDR1 is MNHEY and CDR2 is SVGEGT. Trimming at V came to 4 bases and at J to 4 bases, leaving 5 bases not matched to a gene. The CDR3 nucleotides read TGTGCCAGCAGTTGGACTAGCGGGATCGGTTACGAGCAGTACTTC. This translates into CASSWTSGIGYEQYF.

A few counts support this clonotype. The chain links TRBV29-1 to TRBJ2-2; no definite D call. Trimming removed 3 bases from V and 1 base from J, with 9 bases in between. CDR1 is SQVTM and CDR2 is ANQGSEA in the germline V gene. CDR3 length: 14 amino acids. DNA of the CDR3: TGCAGCGTTGAGGGCAGAATGAACACCGGGGAGCTGTTTTTT. Translating gives CSVEGRMNTGELFF.

The chain has TRBV5-4 and TRBJ2-5, with 12 bases identical to TRBD1. In germline, CDR1 is SGHNT, CDR2 YYREEE (reference sequence). The ends lost 4 bases at V and 5 bases at J; junction bases unmatched: 3. The CDR3 consists of 14 residues. The CDR3 loop is CASSGTGGVETQYF. CDR3 bases: TGTGCCAGCAGCGGGACAGGGGGCGTGGAGACCCAGTACTTC.

The CDR3 loop is CASSERDRGREQYF. In DNA form, the CDR3 reads TGTGCCAGCAGTGAAAGGGACAGGGGGCGCGAGCAGTACTTC. V gene TRBV6-6 combines with J gene TRBJ2-7; 12 bases are a match to TRBD1. CDR1 is MNHNY, CDR2 SVGAGI, per germline (reference sequence). J lost 6 bases, V lost 5 bases, and 5 bases had no gene match. CDR3 size: 14 residues.

This clonotype has a count of ten or more. The chain is built from TRBV24-1 and TRBJ1-1; D gene ambiguous. Germline CDR1 is KGHDR and CDR2 is SFDVKD. This CDR3 has 12 amino acids. Trimming cost V 1 base and J 5 bases, with 4 bases left between them. In DNA form, the CDR3 reads TGTGCCACCAGTGATTTAGGGACTGAAGCTTTCTTT. It translates to CATSDLGTEAFF.

This clonotype was counted between two and nine times. The chain uses TRBV6-5 and TRBJ2-2; possibly TRBD2 for D (6 bases). The CDR3 runs 13 residues. The germline V and J ends were trimmed by 7 bases and 3 bases, with 9 bases remaining between them. Germline V gives CDR1 MNHEY, CDR2 SVGAGI. The DNA for the CDR3 is TGTGCCAGCACGGAGGGTTACACCGGGGAGCTGTTTTTT. As protein: CASTEGYTGELFF.

This clonotype was counted ten times or more. The chain joins TRBV10-3 to TRBJ1-2, with TRBD1 identical over 8 bases. V shed 1 base, J shed 4 bases, and the junction held 2 bases outside the gene matches. The germline gives CDR1 ENHRY, CDR2 SYGVKD. CDR3 size: 14 residues. The CDR3 sequence: CAISEWDRPYGYTF. CDR3 in DNA: TGTGCCATCAGTGAGTGGGACAGGCCCTATGGCTACACCTTC.

Concerning this clonotype itself: This may be a read error: a much more frequent sequence differs by one nucleotide. The genes are TRBV11-1 and TRBJ1-1; D is uncertain. CDR1 is SGHAT, CDR2 FQDESV, per germline (reference sequence). CDR3 length equals 13 residues. CDR3 sequence: CASSLKGSTEASF. The CDR3 DNA follows: TGTGCCAGCAGCTTAAAGGGAAGCACTGAAGCTTCCTTT.

V gene TRBV29-1 combines with J gene TRBJ2-6; D gene ambiguous. V shed 5 bases and J shed 0 bases, with 8 bases lying between them. The germline gives CDR1 SQVTM, CDR2 ANQGSEA. The CDR3 runs to 14 residues. In DNA form, the CDR3 reads TGCAGCGTTCGCTGGAGCTCTGGGGCCAACGTCCTGACTTTC. This codes for CSVRWSSGANVLTF.

There are many counts of this clonotype. The genes are TRBV7-9 and TRBJ1-2; D gene uncertain. CDR1 and CDR2 (germline): SEHNR, FQNEAQ (reference sequence). This CDR3 is built from 15 residues. V lost 1 base and J lost 3, with 12 bases in between. The chain's CDR3 is CASSLEDSGYYGYTF. The CDR3 nucleotides are TGTGCCAGCAGCTTAGAGGATAGCGGATACTATGGCTACACCTTC.

A remark on this clonotype: The junction departs from the called germline gene at one end, perhaps through a read error. The chain employs TRBV10-3 and TRBJ2-7; D is possibly TRBD1 or TRBD2 (5 bases each). The CDR3 covers 18 residues. From germline, CDR1 is ENHRY and CDR2 SYGVKD. This CDR3 reads CASSYSEPGGGTTYEQYF. The CDR3 DNA reads TGTGCCAGCAGTTACTCGGAGCCAGGTGGGGGAACAACCTACGAGCAGTACTTC.

The DNA of the CDR3 is TGTGCCAGCAGTTTGATGAGAAGCACCGGGGAGCTGTTTTTT. Translated, it gives CASSLMRSTGELFF. This chain connects TRBV12-3 or TRBV12-4 to TRBJ2-2, with unresolved D. The CDR3 extends over 14 amino acids. Trimming shortened V by 3 bases and J by 4 bases, and 9 bases separated the two germline ends.

Concerning this clonotype: With a much larger clone just one base away, this may be a read error. In nucleotides, the CDR3 is TGTGCCAGCAGCACGGAACCGTTTCTCCTCCACTTT. It is translated as CASSTEPFLLHF. The chain has TRBV5-1 and TRBJ1-6; D ambiguous. This CDR3 has 12 residues. CDR1 and CDR2 (germline): SGHRS, YFSETQ.

This clonotype was seen repeatedly, ten times or more. This rearrangement joins TRBV9 to TRBJ1-3, with 8 bases matching TRBD1. The germline CDR1 and CDR2 sequences are SGDLS and YYNGEE. V gave up 4 bases and J gave up 3 bases; unmatched junction bases: 12. The length of the CDR3 is 17 residues. The CDR3: CASSLGTGLSDGNTIYF. The CDR3, as DNA: TGTGCCAGCAGCCTCGGGACAGGACTATCCGATGGAAACACCATATATTTT.

V is TRBV29-1 and J is TRBJ1-2; possibly TRBD1 for D (6 bases). The V gene's germline CDR1 is SQVTM and CDR2 ANQGSEA. The CDR3 totals 14 residues. Between the trimmed V and J ends, which lost 4 bases and 1 base, there was a span of 13 bases. CDR3 amino acids: CSVARGQSNYGYTF. The CDR3 DNA reads as TGCAGCGTTGCTAGAGGACAGAGTAACTATGGCTACACCTTC.

The CDR3 is CASSIGTGTGANVLTF. In DNA form, the CDR3 reads TGTGCCAGTAGTATAGGGACAGGGACCGGGGCCAACGTCCTGACTTTC. The chain uses TRBV19 and TRBJ2-6; 8 bases line up with TRBD1. V shed 1 base and J 4 bases; nucleotides not matched to a gene: 3. This CDR3 comprises 16 residues. Germline V lookup: CDR1 LNHDA, CDR2 SQIVND (reference sequence).